This TCR beta chain derives from a study of T-cell reconstitution after alpha-beta-depleted transplantation in children. Study-level results: After one year, T-cell counts and TCRbeta diversity mostly came from new T cells. Day-60 TCRbeta diversity that was high in some patients was derived from surviving recipient T cells and thymic progenitors. The study reportedly traced alpha-beta T cells about two months after transplant to several hundred expanded graft clones.

The V and J ends lost 6 bases and 4 bases respectively, with 21 bases between them. The CDR3 runs 15 residues. Germline CDR1 and CDR2: DFQATT and SNEGSKA (reference sequence). A TCRbeta library incorporating unique molecular identifiers was prepared. Each CDR3 protein is one row after TCRdb ran MiXCR on the PCR reads. The data contain 700,000 to 850,000 distinct CDR3 sequences, around 17% of them seen just once; the ten biggest clones take up approximately 5%. About this clonotype: Its specificity is not known.

This TCR derives from a male patient aged 10-17 years who had a stem cell transplant for acute lymphoblastic leukemia, so the T cells may come from the graft donor. This chain connects TRBV20-1 to TRBJ1-2; maybe TRBD1 (6 bases). The material was PBMCs, mostly from graft donor cells, obtained 360 days after TCRalphabeta/CD19-depleted stem cell transplant. The CDR3 nucleotides read TGCAGTGCAAAGAGGGGGGGGCCGTCGGGCTATGGCTACACCTTC. This sequence encodes CSAKRGGPSGYGYTF.